The 22 T cell receptor beta chains below all came from one sample that was sequenced in a study of regulatory T cells in long-lasting Graves disease (dated by TCRdb to the early 2020s). In the paper's terms, the time point label means: newly diagnosed GD, antithyroid drugs for less than 3 months. For both TCR sequencing and RNA sequencing, RNA was extracted from PBMCs using TRIzol. Library preparation was by multiplex PCR. The sample was run on an Illumina HiSeq 4000. To build TCR beta libraries, CDR3 regions were amplified by Arm-PCR using iRepertoire HTBI primers. The public reads were reprocessed in TCRdb via fastp at Q25 and MiXCR, keeping in-frame beta chains. Here each entry gathers all rows of one CDR3 protein and keeps the most common genes and DNA. The sample table records some 340,000 distinct CDR3 sequences; 12% of these occur just once. The top ten clones comprise approximately 20% of the sample.

These same records also appear under a second study, on T cells in Graves' hyperthyroidism and ophthalmopathy.

The sequences come from peripheral blood mononuclear cells (PBMCs), collected at new diagnosis, from a patient treated with antithyroid drugs. These receptors were collected from a woman younger than 35 with Graves disease. Donor details come from another sample of the same person, matched by shared clones.

This clonotype was recorded many times. The chain has TRBV7-9 and TRBJ2-3, with D maybe TRBD1 (5 bases). V was shortened by 3 bases and J by 1 base, with 11 bases between the two germline ends. Germline V gene sequence: CDR1 SEHNR, CDR2 FQNEAQ (reference sequence). CDR3 size: 15 residues. The CDR3 DNA follows: TGTGCCAGCAGCTTCGAACAGGAAGGCACAGATACGCAGTATTTT. Its translation: CASSFEQEGTDTQYF.

The chain recombines TRBV2 with TRBJ2-7, with 8 positions matching TRBD1. Germline values: CDR1 SNHLY, CDR2 FYNNEI. The CDR3 totals 14 residues. With 8 bases clipped from V and 3 bases from J, the junction kept 9 bases outside the gene matches. The chain's CDR3 is CASLSPRGLYEQYF. CDR3 DNA sequence: TGTGCCAGCCTATCCCCCAGGGGGCTCTACGAGCAGTACTTC.

This clonotype has a handful of counts. This could be a read error, since a much larger clone is one nucleotide away. V and J are TRBV7-3 and TRBJ2-1; TRBD2 matches 10 bases. Germline V CDR1 and CDR2: SGHTA, FQGTGA. The CDR3 has 16 amino acids. The CDR3 DNA reads as TGTGCCAGCAGCTTAACGAGGACTAGCGGTTACAGTGAGCAGTTCTTC. This codes for CASSLTRTSGYSEQFF.

In this sample, this clonotype turned up many times. This sequence joins TRBV12-3 or TRBV12-4 and TRBJ1-5; tentative D call: TRBD1 (6 bases). V was trimmed by 0 bases and J by 3 bases, leaving 15 bases between them. The CDR3 consists of 17 residues. The CDR3 bases are TGTGCCAGCAGTTTAGCCTTTAGTGACAGGCCCAATCAGCCCCAGCATTTT. It specifies CASSLAFSDRPNQPQHF.

This clonotype was recorded at least ten times. The rearrangement joins TRBV10-3 to TRBJ2-3; D not resolved. From germline, CDR1 is ENHRY and CDR2 SYGVKD. The CDR3 loop spans 14 amino acids. Trimming pared 2 bases from V and 5 bases from J, leaving 11 bases between. The CDR3 loop reads CAISESRAEDTQYF. For the CDR3, the DNA is TGTGCCATCAGTGAGAGTAGGGCAGAAGATACGCAGTATTTT.

The CDR3 spells CASSLSGGTTDTQYF. In nucleotides, the CDR3 is TGTGCCAGCAGTTTATCGGGAGGCACCACAGATACGCAGTATTTT. The V and J genes are TRBV28 and TRBJ2-3; 7 nucleotides agree with TRBD2. This CDR3 comprises 15 residues. Germline V gene sequence: CDR1 MDHEN, CDR2 SYDVKM. Unmatched junction bases numbered 3, after V lost 1 base and J lost 2 bases.

This clonotype was observed at least ten times. The chain recombines TRBV6-2 or TRBV6-3 with TRBJ1-5; D is undetermined. Germline-derived CDR1 and CDR2 are MNHEY and SVGEGT. V lost 8 bases and J 0 bases, leaving 8 bases between the germline ends. CDR3 size: 13 residues. CDR3 protein: CASQQNSNQPQHF. CDR3 nucleotides: TGTGCCAGCCAACAGAATAGCAATCAGCCCCAGCATTTT.

This clonotype was observed at least ten times. In DNA, the CDR3 is TGTGCCAGCAGCCAAGAGCGAGCTTTCTTT. Translated, it gives CASSQERAFF. The rearrangement uses TRBV14 and TRBJ1-1; D unresolved. This CDR3 has 10 residues. V shed 0 bases and J shed 10 bases, with 3 bases lying between them. Germline V lookup: CDR1 SGHDN, CDR2 FVKESK.

This clonotype came up many times. This chain joins TRBV12-3 or TRBV12-4 and TRBJ1-1; D not resolved. Trimming took off 4 bases at V and 3 bases at J, with 3 bases between the two ends. This CDR3 has 11 amino acids. CDR3 protein: CASSYDTEAFF. CDR3 bases: TGTGCCAGCAGTTACGACACTGAAGCTTTCTTT.

This clonotype was found a few times. The V gene is TRBV28, the J gene TRBJ1-1, with 7 bases that match TRBD1. The CDR3 runs 14 residues. CDR1 is MDHEN and CDR2 is SYDVKM in the germline V gene. V lost 2 bases and J lost 6; bases outside the gene matches: 6. Here the CDR3 reads CASSLPDRDSEAFF. As DNA, the CDR3 is TGTGCCAGCAGTTTACCTGACAGGGACTCTGAAGCTTTCTTT.

This clonotype was seen repeatedly, ten times or more. The chain has TRBV20-1 and TRBJ2-3; 8 nucleotides match TRBD1. Germline V lookup: CDR1 DFQATT, CDR2 SNEGSKA (reference sequence). This CDR3 has 16 amino acids. J gave up 1 base and V 3 bases, and 9 bases lay outside the gene matches. The CDR3 coding sequence is TGCAGTGCTAGCGTCCAGACAGGGGCTCGCACAGATACGCAGTATTTT. This sequence encodes CSASVQTGARTDTQYF.

V gene TRBV12-5 combines with J gene TRBJ2-1; perhaps TRBD2 as D (7 bases). Per germline, CDR1 LGHNT and CDR2 FRNRAP. This CDR3 has 14 residues. Trimming shortened V by 5 bases and J by 5 bases, and 13 bases separated the two germline ends. CDR3 sequence reads: CASGPRGADNEQFF. CDR3 DNA sequence: TGTGCTAGTGGTCCCCGGGGGGCCGACAATGAGCAGTTCTTC.

The table lists this clonotype with many counts. The chain combines TRBV20-1 with TRBJ2-3; D unresolved. The CDR3 runs 14 residues. V lost 4 bases and J 2 bases, leaving 13 bases between the germline ends. Per the germline V gene, CDR1 is DFQATT and CDR2 is SNEGSKA (reference sequence). DNA for the CDR3: TGCAGTGCTAACCCCCTGGTATACACAGATACGCAGTATTTT. It yields the protein CSANPLVYTDTQYF.

There are many counts of this clonotype. The CDR3 here is CASSWGYAGGPGETQYF. The CDR3 DNA reads TGTGCCAGCAGCTGGGGGTACGCGGGAGGGCCAGGGGAGACCCAGTACTTC. The chain couples TRBV7-3 to TRBJ2-5, with 9 bases that match TRBD2. This CDR3 is built from 17 residues. V was pared by 4 bases and J by 5 bases, with 14 bases of the junction left unmatched. The germline V gene encodes CDR1 SGHTA and CDR2 FQGTGA.

This clonotype has more than one count but fewer than ten. V gene TRBV7-8 combines with J gene TRBJ2-6; 9 bases align to TRBD2. There are 21 residues in the CDR3. The trim removed 0 bases at V and 4 bases at J, leaving 16 bases unmatched. Germline assignment: CDR1 SGHVS and CDR2 FQNEAQ. As DNA, the CDR3 is TGTGCCAGCAGCTTAGCGCGTCTAGCGGGGACCCCATATCAAGGGGCCAACGTCCTGACTTTC. As protein: CASSLARLAGTPYQGANVLTF. Full variable domain (remainder filled in from reference TRBV7-8 and TRBJ2-6): GAGVSQSPRYKVAKRGQDVALRCDPISGHVSLFWYQQALGQGPEFLTYFQNEAQLDKSGLPSDRFFAERPEGSVSTLKIQRTQQEDSAVYLCASSLARLAGTPYQGANVLTFGAGSRLTVL.

This clonotype was seen at least ten times. The V call is TRBV18, the J call TRBJ1-1, with D tentatively TRBD1 (6 bases). Trimming left V 3 bases short and J 7 bases short, with 15 bases between. Germline values: CDR1 KGHSH, CDR2 LQKENI. There are 14 residues in the CDR3. For the CDR3, the DNA is TGTGCCAGCTCACCCAGACAGGACAGATATGAAGCTTTCTTT. Translated: CASSPRQDRYEAFF.

This clonotype was observed a single time. A far more abundant clone sits one base away, making this likely a read error. Here the CDR3 DNA reads TGCAGTGCCTTCGGGGACTTCTTCTACAATGAGCAGCTCTTC. Its protein product is CSAFGDFFYNEQLF. The chain couples TRBV20-1 to TRBJ2-5, with TRBD2 as a possible D gene (6 bases). Germline lookup yields CDR1 DFQATT and CDR2 SNEGSKA (reference sequence). The CDR3 extends over 14 amino acids.

The genes are TRBV30 and TRBJ2-7; TRBD2 aligns across 11 bases. V trimming: 2 bases; J trimming: 6 bases; junction bases outside the gene matches: 6. The germline V gene has CDR1 GTSNPN and CDR2 SVGIG (reference sequence). The CDR3 has 14 amino acids. CDR3 DNA: TGTGCCTGGAGTAGGACTAGCGGGCTCGGCGAGCAGTACGTC. Protein product: CAWSRTSGLGEQYV.

In its sample, this clonotype was seen a few times. This may come from a read error, since a much larger clone is one base off. The V and J genes are TRBV2 and TRBJ1-2; the D gene is possibly TRBD1 (5 bases). The CDR3 is made up of 16 amino acids. Germline V gives CDR1 SNHLY, CDR2 FYNNEI. CDR3 coding DNA: TGTGTCAGCAGTGAAATGGTGGGGGGATATAACTATGGCTACACCTTC. Protein: CVSSEMVGGYNYGYTF.

This clonotype was counted many times. This chain joins TRBV11-2 and TRBJ1-1, with D perhaps TRBD1 (5 bases). Trimming took 6 bases from V and 4 from J, leaving 12 bases between them. The CDR3 consists of 13 residues. Germline CDR1 is SGHAT and CDR2 is FQNNGV. CDR3 DNA sequence: TGTGCCAGCAGTTTGCGGGGGGGCACTGAAGCTTTCTTT. This encodes CASSLRGGTEAFF.

In this sample, this clonotype turned up many times. The chain uses TRBV9 and TRBJ2-2; 8 bases match TRBD2. The CDR3 totals 16 residues. The junction had 9 bases not matched to a gene; V was cut back by 2 bases and J by 6 bases. Germline-derived CDR1 and CDR2 are SGDLS and YYNGEE. CDR3 residues: CASSVLRAGGSGELFF. CDR3 bases: TGTGCCAGCAGCGTTTTGAGGGCGGGAGGCTCCGGGGAGCTGTTTTTT.

This clonotype has at least ten counts. This chain uses TRBV6-2 or TRBV6-3 with TRBJ1-1; D unclear. CDR3 length: 12 residues. V lost 2 bases, J lost 2 bases, and 3 bases lay in between. Germline lookup yields CDR1 MNHEY and CDR2 SVGEGT. CDR3 sequence: CASSYRNTEAFF. The CDR3, as DNA: TGTGCCAGCAGTTACCGAAACACTGAAGCTTTCTTT.